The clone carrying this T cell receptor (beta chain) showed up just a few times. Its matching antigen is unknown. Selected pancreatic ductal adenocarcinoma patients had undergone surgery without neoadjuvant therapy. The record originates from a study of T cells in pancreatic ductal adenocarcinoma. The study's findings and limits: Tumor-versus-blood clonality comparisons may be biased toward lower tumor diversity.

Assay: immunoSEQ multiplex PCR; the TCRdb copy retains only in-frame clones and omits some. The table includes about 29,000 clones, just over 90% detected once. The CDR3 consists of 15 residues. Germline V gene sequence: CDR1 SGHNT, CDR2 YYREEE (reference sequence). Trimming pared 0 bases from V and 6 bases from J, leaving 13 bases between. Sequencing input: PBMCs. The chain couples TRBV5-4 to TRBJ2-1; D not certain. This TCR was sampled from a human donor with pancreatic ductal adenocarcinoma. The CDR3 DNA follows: TGTGCCAGCAGCTTGGGTTTAGCCTCCCCCAATGAGCAGTTCTTC. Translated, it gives CASSLGLASPNEQFF.